This T cell receptor (beta chain) was documented in a study of blood T cell repertoires in COVID-19. Study context: Donors in the United States, Italy and Spain gave samples during acute or convalescent COVID-19.

The CDR3 loop spans 12 amino acids. Trimming removed 5 bases at V and 3 bases at J, with 5 bases between. Germline V gives CDR1 SGHTA, CDR2 FQGTGA. In the original analysis: Estimates of nucleated cell counts were drawn from the amplification of reference gene primers. Sequencing was performed with immunoSEQ multiplex PCR; in TCRdb, only in-frame clones are kept and a portion is missing. Clonal size and the V and J genes are those of that table, whereas D and trimming came from the DNA. Among about 25,000 clones listed, around 88% were seen once. This TCR came from a human donor with active COVID-19. The donor label of this sample is uncertain. Sample: peripheral blood. The chain links TRBV7-3 to TRBJ2-1; D not certain. The CDR3 coding sequence is TGTGCCAGCAGCCTCGGCTACAATGAGCAGTTCTTC. Encoded protein: CASSLGYNEQFF. Filled out from reference TRBV7-3 and TRBJ2-1, the complete variable domain reads GAGVSQTPSNKVTEKGKYVELRCDPISGHTALYWYRQSLGQGPEFLIYFQGTGAADDSGLPNDRFFAVRPEGSVSTLKIQRTERGDSAVYLCASSLGYNEQFFGPGTRLTVL.